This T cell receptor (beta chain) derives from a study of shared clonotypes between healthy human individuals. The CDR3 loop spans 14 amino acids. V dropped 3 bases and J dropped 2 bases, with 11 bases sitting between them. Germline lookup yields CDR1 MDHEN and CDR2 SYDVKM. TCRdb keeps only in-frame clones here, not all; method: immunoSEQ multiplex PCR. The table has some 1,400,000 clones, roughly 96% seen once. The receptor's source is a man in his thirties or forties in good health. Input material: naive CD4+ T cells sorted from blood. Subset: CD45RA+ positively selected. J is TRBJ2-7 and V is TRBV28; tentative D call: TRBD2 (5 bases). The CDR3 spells CASSFGGNTYEQYF. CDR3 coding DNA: TGTGCCAGCAGTTTCGGAGGTAATACCTACGAGCAGTACTTC.